This T cell receptor beta chain derives from a study of blood T cell repertoires in COVID-19. Study context: COVID-19 samples collected from the United States, Italy and Spain covered acute and convalescent phases. The cDNA or gDNA used as material had been derived from T cells, B-cell-depleted T cells, or PBMCs.

Per the original methods: Reference gene primer amplification yielded estimated nucleated cell counts. TCRdb keeps only in-frame clones here, not all; method: immunoSEQ multiplex PCR. The DNA was the basis for D and trimming; V, J and clone size are from that table. This table has about 84,000 clones, roughly 96% appearing once. Germline V gene data show CDR1 as MDHEN and CDR2 as SYDVKM. V was clipped by 3 bases and J by 5 bases; unmatched bases: 1. This CDR3 region has 14 residues. The specimen was peripheral blood. The chain carries TRBV28 and TRBJ2-2; 9 nucleotides match TRBD1. This sequence was found in a human donor with active COVID-19. The donor label of this sample is uncertain. CDR3 loop: CASSLGQGTGELFF. Here the CDR3 DNA reads TGTGCCAGCAGTTTGGGACAGGGAACCGGGGAGCTGTTTTTT. The full variable domain, in which reference TRBV28 and TRBJ2-2 provide the parts outside the CDR3, is DVKVTQSSRYLVKRTGEKVFLECVQDMDHENMFWYRQDPGLGLRLIYFSYDVKMKEKGDIPEGYSVSREKKERFSLILESASTNQTSMYLCASSLGQGTGELFFGEGSRLTVL.